These T cell receptor beta chains were read from a single sample in a study of T cell responses to AZD1222 COVID-19 vaccine. TCRdb keeps only in-frame clones here, not all; method: immunoSEQ multiplex PCR. The profile shows 55,000 to 65,000 clones, 60% to 85% of them singletons. The sequences come from peripheral blood, collected 28 days after the second AZD1222 dose. These receptors came from an adult who received the AZD1222 COVID-19 vaccine. CDR3s include the opening cysteine and the closing phenylalanine or tryptophan. D genes are given only for firm matches. A row's size may be missing; if present it is once, few, many or a size class.

TRBV2,TRBD1,TRBJ2-7,once,TGTGCCAGCTCCCCGGACAGGGACTTCCTCTACGAGCAGTACTTC,CASSPDRDFLYEQYF
TRBV19,TRBD1,TRBJ1-1,-,TGTGCCAGTAGTATAACAGGGGAGAACACTGAAGCTTTCTTT,CASSITGENTEAFF
TRBV2,TRBD1,TRBJ1-1,few,TGTGCCAGCAGAAAGACAGGGGAAGGAACTGAAGCTTTCTTT,CASRKTGEGTEAFF
TRBV28,TRBD2,TRBJ2-5,-,TGTGCCAGCAGCCCCGGGGGGGCCCTGGAGACCCAGTACTTC,CASSPGGALETQYF
TRBV19,TRBD2,TRBJ2-2,-,TGTGCCAGTATCGGTCGGGGGGGCCCCAACACCGGGGAGCTGTTTTTT,CASIGRGGPNTGELFF
TRBV2,-,TRBJ1-5,-,TGTGCCAGCAGTCTAGGGGGGGGAGGAAATCAGCCCCAGCATTTT,CASSLGGGGNQPQHF
TRBV7-6,TRBD2,TRBJ2-3,-,TGTGCCAGCAGCTTAGCTAGCGGGGGGCCCGGGGATACGCAGTATTTT,CASSLASGGPGDTQYF
TRBV10-3,TRBD2,TRBJ2-1,-,TGTGCCATCAGTGAGCGGGGGGCCTACAATGAGCAGTTCTTC,CAISERGAYNEQFF
TRBV5-4,TRBD2,TRBJ2-2,few,TGTGCCAGCAGCTTGGCCGGCGGGGGGGCTAAAACCGGGGAGCTGTTTTTT,CASSLAGGGAKTGELFF
TRBV28,-,TRBJ2-2,-,TGTGCCAGCAGTTTAGACGTAGGGGAAGTCGGGGAGCTGTTTTTT,CASSLDVGEVGELFF
TRBV18,-,TRBJ1-1,-,TGTGCCAGCTCCCTTGAGTGGCGGGCTTTCTTT,CASSLEWRAFF
TRBV20-1,-,TRBJ2-3,-,TGCAGTGCTAGTGGGGACACACAATCAGATACGCAGTATTTT,CSASGDTQSDTQYF
TRBV19,-,TRBJ1-5,-,TGTGCCAGTAGTAGCAACAGGGAGGTTCAGCCCCAGCATTTT,CASSSNREVQPQHF
TRBV21-1,-,TRBJ1-2,-,TGTGCCAGCAGCAAAAGGAGGAAGAGATATGGCTACACCTTC,CASSKRRKRYGYTF
TRBV2,-,TRBJ2-3,-,TGTGCCAGCAGTGTAAGGGGTGGGAGCACAGATACGCAGTATTTT,CASSVRGGSTDTQYF
TRBV7-2,-,TRBJ2-7,-,TGTGCCAGCAGCTTAGCGGTCTCCTACGAGCAGTACTTC,CASSLAVSYEQYF
TRBV10-3,-,TRBJ1-2,-,TGTGCCATCAGTGGCACGGACTATTCTGGCTACACCTTC,CAISGTDYSGYTF
TRBV11-2,TRBD2,TRBJ2-7,once,TGTGCCAGCAGCGTGACTAGCGGGGCTTACGAGCAGTACTTC,CASSVTSGAYEQYF
TRBV27,-,TRBJ1-2,-,TGTGCCAGCAGTCCAAAGGGACTCGACCTCATAGGAAATGGCTACACCTTC,CASSPKGLDLIGNGYTF
TRBV7-2,TRBD1,TRBJ2-1,few,TGTGCCAGCAGCCATCGACAGGGAAGAAGCGAGCAGTTCTTC,CASSHRQGRSEQFF